This TCR beta chain was found in a study of regulatory T cells in long-lasting Graves disease. For this clonotype: No antigen is known for it.

The CDR3 sequence is 15 residues long. CDR1 and CDR2 (germline): SNHLY, FYNNEI. V shed 5 bases and J shed 5 bases, with 15 bases lying between them. Study-wide points: Favoring TRBV28, TRBJ1-2 and TRBJ2-5 was a feature seen in persistent disease.

Arm-PCR of CDR3 regions and iRepertoire HTBI primers were the basis on which TCR beta libraries were built. TCRdb processed the multiplex PCR reads anew with MiXCR; each CDR3 protein has one entry. The sample has 700,000 or so distinct CDR3 sequences, roughly 30% seen once. Time point reported: persistent/refractory GD, antithyroid drugs over 5 years with positive TRAb. PBMC-extracted RNA yielded the TCR library. The receptor was derived from a female donor with Graves disease. This chain links TRBV2 with TRBJ2-2; D is possibly TRBD1 or TRBD2 (5 bases each). Sequenced here: peripheral blood mononuclear cells (PBMCs), sampled when the disease was refractory, from a patient treated with antithyroid drugs. CDR3 residues: CASSSFTRGTGELFF. In nucleotides, the CDR3 is TGTGCCAGCAGTAGCTTCACTAGGGGTACCGGGGAGCTGTTTTTT.